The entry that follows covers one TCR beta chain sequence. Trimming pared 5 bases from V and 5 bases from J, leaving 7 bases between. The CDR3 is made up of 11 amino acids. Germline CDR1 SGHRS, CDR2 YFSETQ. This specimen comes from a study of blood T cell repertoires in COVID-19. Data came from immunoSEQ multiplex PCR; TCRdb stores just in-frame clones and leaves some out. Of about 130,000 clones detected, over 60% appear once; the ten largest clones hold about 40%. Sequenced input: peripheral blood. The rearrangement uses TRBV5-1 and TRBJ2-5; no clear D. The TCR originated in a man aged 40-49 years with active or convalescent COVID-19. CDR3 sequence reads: CASRSVETQYF. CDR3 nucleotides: TGCGCCAGCAGATCCGTGGAGACCCAGTACTTC.